These T cell receptor beta chains were read from a single sample in a study of blood T cell repertoires in COVID-19. This table comes from immunoSEQ multiplex PCR, and its TCRdb copy is limited to in-frame clones, with some not included. The sample includes about 49,000 clones, about four fifths of them seen just once. The specimen sequenced was peripheral blood. Receptor source: a woman at least 80 years old with COVID-19, enrolled during active disease. Both conserved end residues are part of each CDR3.

v_gene	CDR3aa
TRBV6-5	CASSQDRYSGNTIYF
TRBV28	CASSFPGTGHGEQYF
TRBV7-6	CASSPLGHRRERANEQFF
TRBV9	CASSPGPGYGANVLTF
TRBV5-1	CASSSTANYGYTF
TRBV5-6	CASSFGGGGYTF
TRBV2	CASTLAADTQYF
TRBV7-3	CASSVKGQVPYEQYF
TRBV28	CASSLPAGGSGEQFF
TRBV10-3	CAISDPGTSGRPISYEQYF
TRBV29-1	CSVEEGGFSYEQYF
TRBV5-6	CASSRTGTSGNNEQFF
TRBV5-6	CASSLGTGAYEQYF
TRBV2	CASSAGVRRTAKNIQYF
TRBV10-3	CAISEFGAGGPDTQYF
TRBV24-1	CATSQTGLNTEAFF
TRBV7-3	CASSPRLAGGGNEQFF
TRBV29-1	CSVPAETGDEQYF
TRBV7-2	CASSSDNTDTQYF
TRBV18	CASSRDKNTEAFF
TRBV6-6	CASSSDRAVGNTIYF
TRBV12-3/TRBV12-4	CASSFGQGPIYF
TRBV14	CASSRRRDNSYEQYF
TRBV10-3	CATEGTSGDPYEQYF
TRBV11-2	CASSLSRVVDEQFF
TRBV11-1	CASSVSESEQFF
TRBV9	CASSVGPTGVNSPLHF
TRBV9	CASSVFEGLTDTQYF
TRBV5-5	CASTQYGGAYEQYF
TRBV28	CASTARGAPKNYGYTF
TRBV30	CAWSPGTGDLSAFF
TRBV11-2	CASSFANEKLFF
TRBV10-2	CASRGTSGIAEQYF
TRBV18	CASSPTQGHEQYF
TRBV6-5	CASRDSSSYEQYF
TRBV5-6	CASRPTGGADNEQFF
TRBV11-3	CASSLNRGSYNEQFF
TRBV19	CASSIGGTGAFGANVLTF
TRBV19	CASSLTGADEQYF
TRBV7-6	CASGPGAYEQYF
TRBV5-1	CASSLRQGATEAFF
TRBV5-1	CASSLGRLGLSSYNEQFF
TRBV5-1	CASSLDHDSWNTEAFF
TRBV5-1	CASSEAIASYNEQFF
TRBV14	CASSSRRASGSTDTQYF
TRBV19	CASIRTGSSEAFF
TRBV11-2	CASRQSGETQYF
TRBV6-5	CASSYPIAGSTDTQYF
TRBV19	CASSDERGNSYEQYF
TRBV15	CATSRDGTGGAGNTIYF
TRBV7-6	CASSSGLAAYNEQFF
TRBV9	CASSVARGNTEAFF
TRBV5-1	CASSFEFSGNTIYF
TRBV30	CAWSGDRGNQPQHF
TRBV7-3	CASSSGLVPYQETQYF
TRBV7-2	CASTQLAGKNEQFF
TRBV5-4	CASSLGQASYNEQFF
TRBV5-4	CASSLELAEYNEQFF
TRBV19	CASSTGLAGGGETQYF
TRBV9	CASTLFPGYTGELFF